Included here is one T cell receptor beta chain sequence, with context. Trimming stripped 3 bases from V and 0 bases from J, with 10 bases between. The CDR3 length is 14 residues. The germline V gene has CDR1 SQVTM and CDR2 ANQGSEA. Seattle-derived patients entered the study during active infection and were followed longitudinally. This sample stems from a study of blood T cell repertoires in COVID-19. Study-level background: Acute and convalescent COVID-19 specimens originated in the United States, Italy and Spain.

In the study's own analysis: Amplification with reference gene primers provided the estimates of nucleated cell counts. Clones were read by immunoSEQ multiplex PCR, and TCRdb kept only the in-frame ones, dropping some. The DNA was the basis for D and trimming; V, J and clone size are from that table. The sample shows almost 65,000 clones, roughly 88% of them seen only once. Sequenced: peripheral blood. The receptor comes from a woman aged 60 to 75 with COVID-19, enrolled during active disease. The chain recombines TRBV29-1 with TRBJ2-3; TRBD1 is a possible D gene (5 bases). CDR3 nucleotides: TGCAGCGTTGATCCTCAGGGAAGCACAGATACGCAGTATTTT. It translates to CSVDPQGSTDTQYF.